This is a list of T cell receptor beta chains from one sample in a study of blood T cell repertoires in COVID-19. The data were produced by immunoSEQ multiplex PCR, yet TCRdb's version contains in-frame clones alone and is incomplete. The table has 55,000 to 75,000 clones, roughly 72% seen once; the top ten hold 4.8%. The sample comprised peripheral blood. Receptors originate from a woman in her seventies with COVID-19, enrolled during active disease. The conserved cysteine and the conserved F or W are not part of the CDR3 here. Each record gives: J gene, CDR3 length, V gene, CDR3 protein.

j_gene: TRBJ2-7; len: 13; v_gene: TRBV5-1; CDR3aa: ASSPLAGGPYEQY
j_gene: TRBJ2-7; len: 14; v_gene: TRBV5-1; CDR3aa: ASSLDRGTQKGEQY
j_gene: TRBJ1-1; len: 14; v_gene: TRBV7-9; CDR3aa: ASSHEGGEWDTEAF
j_gene: TRBJ2-3; len: 13; v_gene: TRBV11-2; CDR3aa: ASSLLTGSTDTQY
j_gene: TRBJ2-1; len: 13; v_gene: TRBV5-4; CDR3aa: ASSYPRGGDNEQF
j_gene: TRBJ1-4; len: 13; v_gene: TRBV19; CDR3aa: ASSRQVLTNEKLF
j_gene: TRBJ2-2; len: 15; v_gene: TRBV5-1; CDR3aa: ASSPVAGDVATGELF
j_gene: TRBJ2-7; len: 12; v_gene: TRBV6-1; CDR3aa: ASSEGLAGSEQY
j_gene: TRBJ2-5; len: 11; v_gene: TRBV23-1; CDR3aa: ASSHAGGETQY
j_gene: TRBJ2-5; len: 13; v_gene: TRBV2; CDR3aa: ASSVGGGYQETQY
j_gene: TRBJ2-3; len: 12; v_gene: TRBV21-1; CDR3aa: ASSKNSGTDTQY